This is a list of T cell receptor beta chains from one sample in a study of blood T cells in healthy people across ages. TCRdb fed the 5' RACE reads into MiXCR, producing one record per CDR3 protein. Of roughly 730,000 distinct CDR3 sequences in the sample, roughly 50% were seen once. The sample taken for sequencing was blood. The receptors come from a man in his forties in good health. The CDR3 runs from the conserved cysteine through the conserved F or W. Fields, in order: CDR3 protein, CDR3 DNA, D gene, J gene, clone size, V gene. A D gene is named only where the DNA matches it firmly. A row's size may be missing; if present it is once, few, many or a size class.

CDR3aa: CASSQAAPNTGELFF; CDR3nt: TGTGCCAGCAGCCAGGCGGCGCCGAACACCGGGGAGCTGTTTTTT; d_gene: .; j_gene: TRBJ2-2; abundance: .; v_gene: TRBV7-9
CDR3aa: CSVDRADSYGYTF; CDR3nt: TGCAGCGTTGACCGGGCCGATTCCTATGGCTACACCTTC; d_gene: .; j_gene: TRBJ1-2; abundance: .; v_gene: TRBV29-1
CDR3aa: CATSRWGGTQRTYEQYF; CDR3nt: TGTGCCACCAGCAGGTGGGGGGGGACCCAGAGAACCTACGAGCAGTACTTC; d_gene: TRBD2; j_gene: TRBJ2-7; abundance: .; v_gene: TRBV15
CDR3aa: CASSTRTGDDNEQFF; CDR3nt: TGTGCCAGCAGCACCAGGACAGGGGATGACAATGAGCAGTTCTTC; d_gene: TRBD1; j_gene: TRBJ2-1; abundance: .; v_gene: TRBV7-2
CDR3aa: CASSLRGTNPIYEQYF; CDR3nt: TGTGCCAGCAGTTTACGGGGAACCAATCCTATCTACGAGCAGTACTTC; d_gene: .; j_gene: TRBJ2-7; abundance: .; v_gene: TRBV28
CDR3aa: CASSLDENEQYF; CDR3nt: TGTGCCAGCAGCCTAGATGAAAACGAGCAGTACTTC; d_gene: .; j_gene: TRBJ2-7; abundance: .; v_gene: TRBV7-2
CDR3aa: CASGPGTRSYEQYF; CDR3nt: TGTGCTAGTGGTCCCGGGACCCGGTCCTACGAGCAGTACTTC; d_gene: .; j_gene: TRBJ2-7; abundance: .; v_gene: TRBV12-5
CDR3aa: CASSPGTGGWEQYF; CDR3nt: TGCGCCAGCTCCCCCGGGACAGGGGGCTGGGAGCAGTACTTC; d_gene: TRBD1; j_gene: TRBJ2-7; abundance: few; v_gene: TRBV5-1
CDR3aa: CASSSDRGRRETQYF; CDR3nt: TGTGCCAGCAGCTCCGACAGGGGGCGGAGGGAGACCCAGTACTTC; d_gene: TRBD1; j_gene: TRBJ2-5; abundance: .; v_gene: TRBV7-2
CDR3aa: CATSDLRAGGETQYF; CDR3nt: TGTGCCACCAGTGATTTAAGGGCAGGGGGAGAGACCCAGTACTTC; d_gene: TRBD1; j_gene: TRBJ2-5; abundance: .; v_gene: TRBV24-1
CDR3aa: CSARVFGAGDRYEQYF; CDR3nt: TGCAGTGCTAGAGTTTTCGGGGCGGGAGACCGCTACGAGCAGTACTTC; d_gene: TRBD2; j_gene: TRBJ2-7; abundance: many; v_gene: TRBV20-1
CDR3aa: CATSRDIGLQTYEQYF; CDR3nt: TGTGCCACCAGCAGAGATATAGGTTTACAGACCTACGAGCAGTACTTC; d_gene: .; j_gene: TRBJ2-7; abundance: few; v_gene: TRBV15
CDR3aa: CASSSRSSPLHF; CDR3nt: TGTGCCAGCAGTAGCCGGAGTTCACCCCTCCACTTT; d_gene: .; j_gene: TRBJ1-6; abundance: .; v_gene: TRBV13
CDR3aa: CASSVTGNEQFF; CDR3nt: TGTGCCAGCAGCGTAACTGGCAATGAGCAGTTCTTC; d_gene: .; j_gene: TRBJ2-1; abundance: many; v_gene: TRBV9
CDR3aa: CSASMSSGGEQYF; CDR3nt: TGCAGTGCTTCGATGTCCAGCGGGGGGGAGCAGTACTTC; d_gene: TRBD2; j_gene: TRBJ2-7; abundance: .; v_gene: TRBV20-1
CDR3aa: CASRLFRTVDYNNEQFF; CDR3nt: TGTGCAAGTCGCTTGTTTCGGACAGTAGACTATAACAATGAGCAGTTCTTT; d_gene: .; j_gene: TRBJ2-1; abundance: .; v_gene: TRBV12-2
CDR3aa: CASSLQRPLKKDEQFF; CDR3nt: TGTGCCAGCAGCCTACAGAGGCCGCTAAAGAAGGATGAGCAGTTCTTC; d_gene: .; j_gene: TRBJ2-1; abundance: .; v_gene: TRBV21-1
CDR3aa: CASSPVGGASHGYTF; CDR3nt: TGTGCCAGCAGCCCCGTCGGGGGCGCCTCTCATGGCTACACCTTC; d_gene: .; j_gene: TRBJ1-2; abundance: .; v_gene: TRBV3-1
CDR3aa: CASSPPEVRPHSYNEQFF; CDR3nt: TGTGCCAGCTCACCACCGGAGGTACGACCCCACTCCTACAATGAGCAGTTCTTC; d_gene: .; j_gene: TRBJ2-1; abundance: .; v_gene: TRBV18
CDR3aa: CASSHTRHGASYEQYF; CDR3nt: TGTGCCAGCAGCCATACGAGACACGGGGCCTCCTACGAGCAGTACTTC; d_gene: .; j_gene: TRBJ2-7; abundance: .; v_gene: TRBV7-2
CDR3aa: CASSPGTSGTGITDTQYF; CDR3nt: TGTGCCAGCAGCCCGGGGACTAGCGGGACTGGAATCACAGATACGCAGTATTTT; d_gene: TRBD2; j_gene: TRBJ2-3; abundance: .; v_gene: TRBV7-9
CDR3aa: CSVEGAGGAYEQYF; CDR3nt: TGCAGCGTGGAAGGTGCGGGGGGCGCGTACGAGCAGTACTTC; d_gene: TRBD2; j_gene: TRBJ2-7; abundance: many; v_gene: TRBV29-1
CDR3aa: CASSGREDGSVAQYF; CDR3nt: TGCGCCAGCAGCGGCCGCGAGGACGGGTCGGTGGCCCAGTACTTC; d_gene: .; j_gene: TRBJ2-5; abundance: few; v_gene: TRBV4-1
CDR3aa: CASIGTGLAVQETQYF; CDR3nt: TGTGCCAGCATAGGCACGGGACTAGCGGTTCAAGAGACCCAGTACTTC; d_gene: TRBD2; j_gene: TRBJ2-5; abundance: .; v_gene: TRBV6-1
CDR3aa: CASSFFPTGAFF; CDR3nt: TGTGCCAGCAGTTTTTTCCCCACTGGGGCTTTCTTT; d_gene: .; j_gene: TRBJ1-1; abundance: .; v_gene: TRBV28
CDR3aa: CASRNGQGYSYEQYF; CDR3nt: TGTGCCAGCCGTAACGGACAGGGTTACTCCTACGAGCAGTACTTC; d_gene: TRBD1; j_gene: TRBJ2-7; abundance: .; v_gene: TRBV28
CDR3aa: CSVSTGKGSGEQFF; CDR3nt: TGCAGCGTCTCAACAGGGAAGGGTTCGGGTGAGCAGTTCTTC; d_gene: .; j_gene: TRBJ2-1; abundance: .; v_gene: TRBV29-1
CDR3aa: CASSESGPGYTF; CDR3nt: TGCGCCAGCAGTGAGTCGGGGCCTGGCTACACCTTC; d_gene: .; j_gene: TRBJ1-2; abundance: .; v_gene: TRBV10-2
CDR3aa: CASNLPTGTDTQYF; CDR3nt: TGTGCCAGCAATCTCCCGACCGGCACAGATACGCAGTATTTT; d_gene: .; j_gene: TRBJ2-3; abundance: .; v_gene: TRBV12-3/TRBV12-4
CDR3aa: CASREAGGLDTQYF; CDR3nt: TGTGCCAGCAGGGAAGCGGGGGGCCTAGATACGCAGTATTTT; d_gene: TRBD2; j_gene: TRBJ2-3; abundance: .; v_gene: TRBV28
CDR3aa: CSAWTRSRDTQYF; CDR3nt: TGCAGCGCTTGGACCAGGTCGAGAGATACGCAGTATTTT; d_gene: .; j_gene: TRBJ2-3; abundance: .; v_gene: TRBV29-1
CDR3aa: CASSPQDRVYNEQFF; CDR3nt: TGTGCCAGCAGCCCCCAAGACAGGGTCTACAATGAGCAGTTCTTC; d_gene: TRBD1; j_gene: TRBJ2-1; abundance: .; v_gene: TRBV7-2
CDR3aa: CASSLVMWGTGSEQYF; CDR3nt: TGTGCCAGCAGCTTAGTGATGTGGGGGACAGGGAGCGAGCAGTACTTC; d_gene: TRBD1; j_gene: TRBJ2-7; abundance: .; v_gene: TRBV7-2
CDR3aa: CASSLMAGSPLHF; CDR3nt: TGTGCCAGCAGCTTGATGGCCGGTTCACCCCTCCACTTT; d_gene: .; j_gene: TRBJ1-6; abundance: once; v_gene: TRBV5-4